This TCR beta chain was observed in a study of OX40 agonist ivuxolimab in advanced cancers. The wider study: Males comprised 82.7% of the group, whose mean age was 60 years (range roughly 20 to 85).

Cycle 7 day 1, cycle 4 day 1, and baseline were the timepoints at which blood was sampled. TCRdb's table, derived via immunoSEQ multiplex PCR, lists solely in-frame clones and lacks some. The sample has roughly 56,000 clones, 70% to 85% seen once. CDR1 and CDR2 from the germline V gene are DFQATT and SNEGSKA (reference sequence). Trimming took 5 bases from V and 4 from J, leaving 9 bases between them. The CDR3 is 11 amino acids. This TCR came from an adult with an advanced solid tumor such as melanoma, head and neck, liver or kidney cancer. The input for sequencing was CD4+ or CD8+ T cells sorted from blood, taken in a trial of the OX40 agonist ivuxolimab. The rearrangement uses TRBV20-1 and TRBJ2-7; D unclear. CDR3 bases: TGCAGTGCTGGTGTCAGGTACGAGCAGTACTTC. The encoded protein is CSAGVRYEQYF.